These 12 T cell receptor beta chains were sequenced from one sample in a study of T cells after yellow fever vaccination. TCRdb analysed the 5' RACE reads with MiXCR anew, one entry per CDR3 protein. The sample consists of 170,000 or so distinct CDR3 sequences, about a tenth of them appearing once. Material: CD8+ T cells sorted from PBMCs, obtained 45 days after the yellow fever booster vaccination. The source is a man aged 18 to 35 who received the YFV17D yellow fever vaccine.

The chain recombines TRBV5-6 with TRBJ2-7; 8 nucleotides align to TRBD1. The CDR3 extends over 16 amino acids. From germline, CDR1 is SGHDT and CDR2 YYEEEE. After removal of 1 base from V and 0 bases from J, the junction contained 6 bases not matched to a gene. DNA for the CDR3: TGTGCCAGCAGCTTGAGTAACAGGGGGAGCTCCTACGAGCAGTACGTC. It translates to CASSLSNRGSSYEQYV.

This chain uses TRBV12-3 or TRBV12-4 with TRBJ2-5, with D maybe TRBD1 (5 bases). V shed 5 bases and J shed 2 bases, with 21 bases lying between them. This CDR3 is 17 amino acids long. The CDR3 loop is CASSLSLLWGPQETQYF. As DNA, the CDR3 is TGTGCCAGCAGTCTCTCCCTGCTTTGGGGCCCGCAAGAGACCCAGTACTTC.

The rearrangement links TRBV19 to TRBJ1-1; D may be TRBD1 (6 bases). With 5 bases removed from V and 1 base from J, the gap between germline ends came to 11 bases. The germline V gene has CDR1 LNHDA and CDR2 SQIVND (reference sequence). CDR3 length: 14 amino acids. The CDR3 nucleotides are TGTGCCAGTAGTGCCAGGGGTTCGAACACTGAAGCTTTCTTT. Translation gives CASSARGSNTEAFF.

V is TRBV10-1 and J is TRBJ2-3; D is possibly TRBD1 or TRBD2 (5 bases each). The CDR3 spans 14 residues. V shed 3 bases and J shed 6 bases, with 13 bases lying between them. CDR1 and CDR2 from the germline V gene are WNHNN and SYGVQD (reference sequence). The CDR3 nucleotides are TGCGCCAGCAGTGACCACGAGTGGGGGGATACGCAGTATTTT. It encodes CASSDHEWGDTQYF.

Points on this clonotype: The germline gene is not matched at one end of the junction; a read error may be the cause. This chain uses TRBV20-1 with TRBJ1-6; possible D gene TRBD1, 6 bases. Germline CDR1 DFQATT, CDR2 SNEGSKA (reference sequence). The CDR3 totals 17 residues. CDR3 coding DNA: TGCAGTGCTAGAGATATGACAGGAGGATCCTTTAATTCACCCCTCCACTTT. It yields the protein CSARDMTGGSFNSPLHF.

The CDR3 sequence is CASSHRDSVREQYF. CDR3 nucleotides: TGCGCCAGCAGTCACCGGGACAGCGTCCGTGAGCAGTACTTC. The J gene is TRBJ2-7, the V gene TRBV4-1, with 7 nucleotides matching TRBD1. The CDR3 loop spans 14 amino acids. The germline CDR1 and CDR2 sequences are MGHRA and YSYEKL. After removal of 6 bases from V and 7 bases from J, the junction contained 12 bases not matched to a gene.

The chain employs TRBV7-3 and TRBJ2-7; 7 positions match TRBD2. V trimming: 4 bases; J trimming: 6 bases; junction bases outside the gene matches: 3. Germline CDR1 and CDR2: SGHTA and FQGTGA. The CDR3 sequence is 12 residues long. The CDR3 DNA reads TGTGCCAGCAGCTCGCCGGGGGGCGAGCAGTACTTC. This codes for CASSSPGGEQYF. The entire variable domain, with the rest obtained from reference TRBV7-3 and TRBJ2-7, is as follows: GAGVSQTPSNKVTEKGKYVELRCDPISGHTALYWYRQSLGQGPEFLIYFQGTGAADDSGLPNDRFFAVRPEGSVSTLKIQRTERGDSAVYLCASSSPGGEQYFGPGTRLTVT.

The chain has TRBV12-3 or TRBV12-4 and TRBJ2-1; unclear D gene. V lost 8 bases and J 5 bases, leaving 16 bases between the germline ends. The CDR3 length is 14 residues. The CDR3 region is CASLEVSWNNEQFF. The CDR3 coding sequence is TGTGCCAGCCTAGAGGTTTCTTGGAACAATGAGCAGTTCTTC.

The chain employs TRBV11-3 and TRBJ2-5; D may be TRBD1 (5 bases). The CDR3 loop spans 15 amino acids. CDR1 and CDR2 (germline): SGHNT, YENEEA. V lost 5 bases and J 5 bases, leaving 18 bases between the germline ends. Written as DNA, the CDR3 is TGTGCCAGCAGCGTACGAGGTTTGGGGCGGGAGACCCAGTACTTC. This sequence encodes CASSVRGLGRETQYF.

This clonotype was observed a handful of times. The gene calls are TRBV7-2 and TRBJ2-5; D is ambiguous. V was trimmed by 1 base and J by 7 bases, leaving 13 bases between them. The CDR3 extends over 14 amino acids. CDR1 and CDR2 from the germline V gene are SGHTA and FQGNSA. In DNA form, the CDR3 reads TGTGCCAGCAGCTTAGTCGATTTTAGTAGGACCCAGTACTTC. It encodes CASSLVDFSRTQYF.

The chain uses TRBV7-6 and TRBJ1-2; TRBD1 might be the D (6 bases). Trimming shortened V by 6 bases and J by 1 base, and 9 bases separated the two germline ends. This CDR3 spans 13 amino acids. Per germline, CDR1 SGHVS and CDR2 FNYEAQ. CDR3 in amino acids: CASRQGSNYGYTF. The DNA for the CDR3 is TGTGCCAGCAGACAGGGCAGTAACTATGGCTACACCTTC. Together with reference TRBV7-6 and TRBJ1-2, the CDR3 gives the full variable domain: GAGVSQSPRYKVTKRGQDVALRCDPISGHVSLYWYRQALGQGPEFLTYFNYEAQQDKSGLPNDRFSAERPEGSISTLTIQRTEQRDSAMYRCASRQGSNYGYTFGSGTRLTVV.

This clonotype was detected ten times or more. J is TRBJ1-1 and V is TRBV6-1; D remains ambiguous. Deletions cut 3 bases from V and 4 bases from J, with 12 bases between. The CDR3 loop spans 14 amino acids. The germline CDR1 and CDR2 sequences are MNHNS and SASEGT. CDR3 sequence: CASSDLGGGTEAFF. The CDR3 bases are TGTGCCAGCAGTGACCTCGGTGGCGGCACTGAAGCTTTCTTT.